Described below is a single T cell receptor (beta chain) sequence and its context. V was clipped by 4 bases and J by 4 bases; unmatched bases: 6. Germline CDR1 SGHTS, CDR2 YDEGEE. The length of the CDR3 is 14 residues. The sample belongs to a study of blood T cell repertoires in COVID-19. Study overall: Material from acute and convalescent COVID-19 was sourced from the United States, Italy and Spain. In each case, the material was cDNA or gDNA derived from T cells, B-cell-depleted T cells, or PBMCs.

Authors' data handling: The assay estimated nucleated cells by amplifying reference gene primers. Method: immunoSEQ multiplex PCR; TCRdb's copy keeps in-frame clones and lacks some. V and J calls and clone size follow that table, whereas D and trimming were derived from the DNA. Of hundreds of thousands of clones in the sample, around 87% were seen once. The TCR originated in a man aged 70 or older with acute or convalescent COVID-19. Specimen: peripheral blood. The rearrangement uses TRBV5-8 and TRBJ2-7, with TRBD1 identical over 9 bases. The CDR3 nucleotides are TGTGCCAGCAGCCGGGACAGGGTAAGGTACGAGCAGTACTTC. As protein: CASSRDRVRYEQYF.